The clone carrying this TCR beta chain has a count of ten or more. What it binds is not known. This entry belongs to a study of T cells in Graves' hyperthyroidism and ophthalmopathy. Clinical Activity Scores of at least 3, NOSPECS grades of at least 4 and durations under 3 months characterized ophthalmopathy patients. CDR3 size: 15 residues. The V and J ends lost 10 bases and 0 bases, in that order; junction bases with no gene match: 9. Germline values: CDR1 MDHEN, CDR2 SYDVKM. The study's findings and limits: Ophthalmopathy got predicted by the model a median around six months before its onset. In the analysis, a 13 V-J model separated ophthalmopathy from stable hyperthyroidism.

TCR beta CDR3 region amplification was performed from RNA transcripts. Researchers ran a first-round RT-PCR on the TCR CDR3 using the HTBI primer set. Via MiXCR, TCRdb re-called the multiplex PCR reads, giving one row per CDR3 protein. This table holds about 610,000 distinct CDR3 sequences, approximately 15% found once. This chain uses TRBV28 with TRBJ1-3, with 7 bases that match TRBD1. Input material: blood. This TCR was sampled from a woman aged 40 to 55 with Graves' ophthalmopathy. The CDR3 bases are TGTGCCACCGCCCGGGACAGCCTCTCTGGAAACACCATATATTTT. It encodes CATARDSLSGNTIYF.